The 32 T cell receptor beta chains below all came from one sample that was sequenced in a study of blood T cell repertoires in COVID-19. Produced via immunoSEQ multiplex PCR; TCRdb's table is partial and in-frame only. The sample holds 110,000 or so clones; around 85% are singletons and the top ten take about 13%. Sequenced input: peripheral blood. All receptors derive from a human donor in a cohort sampled during active COVID-19.

This sequence joins TRBV4-1 and TRBJ1-1; 10 nucleotides match TRBD1. The V gene end was trimmed by 4 bases and the J gene end by 2 bases; junction bases not matched to a gene: 1. Germline CDR1 and CDR2: MGHRA and YSYEKL. The CDR3 is made up of 14 amino acids. Here the CDR3 reads CASSRDRGNTEAFF. CDR3 coding DNA: TGCGCCAGCAGCCGGGACAGGGGCAACACTGAAGCTTTCTTT.

The CDR3: CASSLGLGFSLRGELFF. In DNA form, the CDR3 reads TGTGCCAGCAGCTTAGGACTCGGGTTCTCCCTACGCGGGGAGCTGTTTTTT. This chain joins TRBV7-8 and TRBJ2-2; D ambiguous. Germline loops: CDR1 SGHVS, CDR2 FQNEAQ. Trimming removed 1 base at V and 7 bases at J, with 19 bases between. The CDR3 is 17 amino acids.

The V and J genes are TRBV9 and TRBJ2-1; TRBD2 matches 11 bases. Losses at the gene ends were 3 bases for V and 4 bases for J; bases not matched to a gene: 9. From germline, CDR1 is SGDLS and CDR2 YYNGEE. The CDR3 is 17 residues long. Here the CDR3 DNA reads TGTGCCAGCAGCGCTCTAACCAGGACTAGCGGGTACAATGAGCAGTTCTTC. Its protein is CASSALTRTSGYNEQFF.

Points on this clone: A read error may produce the germline difference seen at one junction end. The rearrangement links TRBV7-2 to TRBJ2-3; 7 nucleotides align to TRBD2. CDR1 is SGHTA and CDR2 is FQGNSA in the germline V gene. The CDR3 runs to 13 residues. The CDR3 region has the DNA TGTGCCAGCAGCTTAGTTCTGGCGGGGGAGAAAGTATTT. As protein: CASSLVLAGEKVF.

The chain carries TRBV7-6 and TRBJ2-7, with 11 bases lining up with TRBD1. The trim removed 5 bases at V and 7 bases at J, leaving 7 bases unmatched. CDR1 and CDR2 from the germline V gene are SGHVS and FNYEAQ. This CDR3 has 14 residues. The CDR3 bases are TGTGCCAGCAGCCCAGGGACAGGGGGTGGGGAGCAGTACTTC. This gives the protein CASSPGTGGGEQYF.

The rearrangement uses TRBV9 and TRBJ2-2; tentative D call: TRBD2 (6 bases). V lost 5 bases, J lost 6 bases, and 14 bases lay in between. Germline V gene lookup returns CDR1 SGDLS and CDR2 YYNGEE. This CDR3 is built from 14 residues. The DNA of the CDR3 is TGTGCCAGCAGTGCCCTCGGGGGACCCGGGGAGCTGTTTTTT. Translated, it gives CASSALGGPGELFF.

This chain uses TRBV5-4 with TRBJ1-6, with no clear D. The CDR3 runs 16 residues. Germline V gives CDR1 SGHNT, CDR2 YYREEE (reference sequence). V gave up 0 bases and J gave up 0 bases, with 7 bases separating them. The CDR3 DNA sequence: TGTGCCAGCAGCTTGGAGAGAAGCTCCTATAATTCACCCCTCCACTTT. Protein: CASSLERSSYNSPLHF. The full variable domain, in which reference TRBV5-4 and TRBJ1-6 provide the parts outside the CDR3, is ETGVTQSPTHLIKTRGQQVTLRCSSQSGHNTVSWYQQALGQGPQFIFQYYREEENGRGNFPPRFSGLQFPNYSSELNVNALELDDSALYLCASSLERSSYNSPLHFGNGTRLTVT.

The genes are TRBV29-1 and TRBJ1-3; D gene uncertain. The V gene lost 6 bases and the J gene lost 1 base, with 4 bases spanning the gap. The germline CDR1 and CDR2 sequences are SQVTM and ANQGSEA. The CDR3 covers 11 residues. The chain's CDR3 is CSVESGNTIYF. The CDR3 DNA reads as TGCAGCGTCGAGTCTGGAAACACCATATATTTT. Full variable domain (remainder filled in from reference TRBV29-1 and TRBJ1-3): SAVISQKPSRDICQRGTSLTIQCQVDSQVTMMFWYRQQPGQSLTLIATANQGSEATYESGFVIDKFPISRPNLTFSTLTVSNMSPEDSSIYLCSVESGNTIYFGEGSWLTVV.

The chain combines TRBV11-2 with TRBJ2-2; no clear D. Germline CDR1 is SGHAT and CDR2 is FQNNGV. The CDR3 spans 17 residues. V lost 2 bases, J lost 0 bases, and 13 bases lay in between. The CDR3 reads CASSLLKLKSNTGELFF. CDR3 DNA: TGTGCCAGCAGCTTATTAAAACTCAAGTCGAACACCGGGGAGCTGTTTTTT.

V is TRBV3-1 (or the pseudogene TRBV3-2) and J is TRBJ1-3, with TRBD1 matching 10 bases. The CDR3 consists of 16 residues. The germline V gene has CDR1 LGHDT and CDR2 YNNKEL (reference sequence). Trimming cost V 4 bases and J 2 bases; bases outside gene matches: 5. The CDR3 sequence is CASSRQGAGAGNTIYF. The CDR3 region has the DNA TGTGCCAGCAGCCGACAGGGGGCTGGTGCTGGAAACACCATATATTTT.

The chain carries TRBV11-2 and TRBJ2-5, with D hard to call. Trimming removed 4 bases from V and 0 bases from J, with 6 bases in between. This CDR3 has 13 amino acids. Germline loops: CDR1 SGHAT, CDR2 FQNNGV. The CDR3 region is CASSYTYQETQYF. CDR3 nucleotide sequence: TGTGCCAGCAGCTACACGTACCAAGAGACCCAGTACTTC.

V is TRBV11-3 and J is TRBJ2-2; D might be TRBD1 (6 bases). The germline V gene encodes CDR1 SGHNT and CDR2 YENEEA. Between the trimmed V and J ends, which lost 1 base and 5 bases, there was a span of 11 bases. The CDR3 has 15 amino acids. The CDR3 spells CASSLGVQGTGELFF. In DNA form, the CDR3 reads TGTGCCAGCAGCTTAGGGGTACAGGGAACCGGGGAGCTGTTTTTT.

In regard to this clone: Different DNA sequences within this sample yield the same CDR3. CDR3 in amino acids: CASSYRQGNTEAFF. CDR3 in DNA: TGTGCCAGCAGTTACAGACAGGGGAACACTGAAGCTTTCTTT. V and J are TRBV6-5 and TRBJ1-1; 7 bases map to TRBD1. The V and J ends lost 2 bases and 1 base, in that order; junction bases with no gene match: 1. This CDR3 comprises 14 residues. Per germline, CDR1 MNHEY and CDR2 SVGAGI.

About this clone: Other DNA sequences in the same sample also yield this CDR3. The rearrangement joins TRBV6-2 or TRBV6-3 to TRBJ2-5, with D unclear. CDR3 length: 11 amino acids. Germline CDR1 and CDR2: MNHEY and SVGEGT. V was pared by 4 bases and J by 4 bases, with 4 bases between. The CDR3 region is CASSSRETQYF. CDR3 nucleotide sequence: TGTGCCAGCAGTTCCCGAGAGACCCAGTACTTC.

CDR3 sequence (DNA): TGTGCCAGCAGCTTAGCAACAGGATTTGGCTATGGCTACACCTTC. This sequence encodes CASSLATGFGYGYTF. This chain links TRBV7-8 with TRBJ1-2; possible D gene TRBD1, 5 bases. V was shortened by 0 bases and J by 4 bases, with 12 bases between the two germline ends. The CDR3 contains 15 residues. CDR1 and CDR2 (germline): SGHVS, FQNEAQ.

This clone was found a few times. The CDR3 here is CASSTYRESNYGYTF. The CDR3, as DNA: TGTGCCAGCAGCACCTACAGGGAATCTAACTATGGCTACACCTTC. The chain combines TRBV7-9 with TRBJ1-2; a weak D match, TRBD1 (6 bases). V was cut by 5 bases and J by 0 bases, with 13 bases left in between. Germline assignment: CDR1 SEHNR and CDR2 FQNEAQ (reference sequence). The CDR3 spans 15 residues.

The chain combines TRBV24-1 with TRBJ2-4; unclear D gene. V lost 8 bases to trimming and J lost 0 bases, with 13 bases between them. The CDR3 contains 15 residues. Germline CDR1 is KGHDR and CDR2 is SFDVKD. The DNA of the CDR3 is TGTGCCACCATGGGCAAACGCCTAGCCAAAAACATTCAGTACTTC. This translates into CATMGKRLAKNIQYF.

The chain links TRBV6-5 to TRBJ1-6, with 7 bases that match TRBD1. Per the germline V gene, CDR1 is MNHEY and CDR2 is SVGAGI. This CDR3 has 13 amino acids. V lost 8 bases and J lost 5; bases outside the gene matches: 3. The CDR3 region has the DNA TGTGCCAGCTGGGACAGAGATAATTCACCCCTCCACTTT. This sequence encodes CASWDRDNSPLHF.

This chain connects TRBV5-1 to TRBJ1-2; D is perhaps TRBD1 (6 bases). This CDR3 spans 14 amino acids. CDR1 is SGHRS, CDR2 YFSETQ, per germline. The ends were cut back, 0 bases at V and 2 bases at J, with 8 bases in the middle. The CDR3 DNA is TGCGCCAGCAGCTTGGAGGGGGGGAACTATGGCTACACCTTC. Protein product: CASSLEGGNYGYTF. Based on the CDR3 plus reference TRBV5-1 and TRBJ1-2, the full variable domain is KAGVTQTPRYLIKTRGQQVTLSCSPISGHRSVSWYQQTPGQGLQFLFEYFSETQRNKGNFPGRFSGRQFSNSRSEMNVSTLELGDSALYLCASSLEGGNYGYTFGSGTRLTVV.

This rearrangement joins TRBV3-1 (or the pseudogene TRBV3-2) to TRBJ2-1; 8 nucleotides agree with TRBD2. J lost 7 bases, V lost 2 bases, and 7 bases had no gene match. This CDR3 region has 15 residues. CDR1 and CDR2 (germline): LGHDT, YNNKEL (reference sequence). The CDR3 DNA sequence: TGTGCCAGCAGCCAAAAGGCGGGACTAGGGAATGAGCAGTTCTTC. Its translation: CASSQKAGLGNEQFF.

This chain connects TRBV5-1 to TRBJ1-1; perhaps TRBD1 as D (6 bases). V was trimmed by 5 bases and J by 1 base, leaving 6 bases between them. Germline CDR1 SGHRS, CDR2 YFSETQ. The CDR3 runs 12 residues. The CDR3 region has the DNA TGCGCCAGCAGGACAGGGAACACTGAAGCTTTCTTT. It specifies CASRTGNTEAFF.

V is TRBV4-3 and J is TRBJ2-7, with D tentatively TRBD1 (6 bases). This CDR3 is 14 amino acids long. Germline CDR1 is LGHNA and CDR2 is YSLEER. Trimming shortened V by 2 bases and J by 5 bases, and 13 bases separated the two germline ends. The CDR3 coding sequence is TGCGCCAGCAGCCAAAATAACAGGGTCCACGAGCAGTACTTC. Protein product: CASSQNNRVHEQYF.

The chain employs TRBV10-3 and TRBJ1-4, with D perhaps TRBD1 (6 bases). Germline-derived CDR1 and CDR2 are ENHRY and SYGVKD. V lost 6 bases and J 6 bases, leaving 11 bases between the germline ends. The CDR3 is 13 amino acids. The chain's CDR3 is CAISQGFDEKLFF. In DNA, the CDR3 is TGTGCCATCAGCCAGGGGTTTGATGAAAAACTGTTTTTT.

The genes are TRBV9 and TRBJ1-2, with D unresolved. V shed 3 bases and J shed 0 bases, with 15 bases lying between them. This CDR3 is built from 16 residues. The germline CDR1 and CDR2 sequences are SGDLS and YYNGEE. In nucleotides, the CDR3 is TGTGCCAGCAGCGCGGAAGGTGGGCATTCTAACTATGGCTACACCTTC. This gives the protein CASSAEGGHSNYGYTF.

V gene TRBV19 combines with J gene TRBJ2-7, with a tentative D call TRBD1 (5 bases). The germline CDR1 and CDR2 sequences are LNHDA and SQIVND (reference sequence). The CDR3 is made up of 15 amino acids. V shed 4 bases and J shed 1 base, with 14 bases lying between them. The CDR3 region is CASSNGPGPSYEQYF. As DNA, the CDR3 is TGTGCCAGTAGTAACGGTCCAGGGCCTTCCTACGAGCAGTACTTC.

The chain combines TRBV18 with TRBJ2-2; perhaps TRBD1 as D (5 bases). This CDR3 region has 13 residues. The germline CDR1 and CDR2 sequences are KGHSH and LQKENI. The ends were cut back, 5 bases at V and 5 bases at J, with 9 bases in the middle. CDR3 bases: TGTGCCAGCTCAAAGGACACTACCGGGGAGCTGTTTTTT. It yields the protein CASSKDTTGELFF.

J is TRBJ2-1 and V is TRBV5-1; the D is unclear. The CDR3 covers 14 residues. Germline CDR1 and CDR2: SGHRS and YFSETQ. Trimming left V 4 bases short and J 6 bases short, with 14 bases between. In nucleotides, the CDR3 is TGCGCCAGCAGCCTGGAACCCCACGGCAATGAGCAGTTCTTC. Translating gives CASSLEPHGNEQFF.

The chain is built from TRBV7-9 and TRBJ2-1; 8 bases are a match to TRBD2. The CDR3 has 19 residues. After removal of 1 base from V and 0 bases from J, the junction contained 11 bases not matched to a gene. Per the germline V gene, CDR1 is SEHNR and CDR2 is FQNEAQ (reference sequence). CDR3 sequence (DNA): TGTGCCAGCAGCTTAGAACGGGGGGGAAGATGGGTCTCCTACAATGAGCAGTTCTTC. As protein: CASSLERGGRWVSYNEQFF.

The genes are TRBV21-1 and TRBJ2-5; the listed D gene, TRBD1, was not tested against the DNA. TRBV21-1 is a listed pseudogene. The CDR3 sequence is 13 residues long. This chain's CDR3 is CASSMDRQETQYF. CDR3 bases: TGTGCCAGCAGCATGGACAGACAAGAGACCCAGTACTTC.

The sample holds a few counts of this clone. The V call is TRBV4-3, the J call TRBJ1-3; 10 bases are shared with TRBD1. The CDR3 is 16 amino acids. Germline CDR1 and CDR2: LGHNA and YSLEER. J lost 2 bases, V lost 0 bases, and 1 base had no gene match. Here the CDR3 DNA reads TGCGCCAGCAGCCAAGATGGACAGGGGGCTGGAAACACCATATATTTT. Its protein product is CASSQDGQGAGNTIYF.

In its sample, this clone was seen a few times. This chain connects TRBV7-2 to TRBJ1-6, with D hard to call. The CDR3 totals 13 residues. Looked up from germline, CDR1 is SGHTA and CDR2 is FQGNSA. Between the trimmed V and J ends, which lost 5 bases and 7 bases, there was a span of 9 bases. The CDR3 spells CASSRQPNSPLHF. The CDR3 DNA reads TGTGCCAGCAGCAGACAACCCAATTCACCCCTCCACTTT.

CDR3 sequence reads: CATSDLDTLPDRAYEQYF. The CDR3 bases are TGTGCCACCAGTGATTTGGACACACTCCCGGACAGGGCCTACGAGCAGTACTTC. The rearrangement uses TRBV24-1 and TRBJ2-7; 8 bases align to TRBD1. The CDR3 has 18 residues. Germline assignment: CDR1 KGHDR and CDR2 SFDVKD. V was clipped by 0 bases and J by 2 bases; unmatched bases: 11.